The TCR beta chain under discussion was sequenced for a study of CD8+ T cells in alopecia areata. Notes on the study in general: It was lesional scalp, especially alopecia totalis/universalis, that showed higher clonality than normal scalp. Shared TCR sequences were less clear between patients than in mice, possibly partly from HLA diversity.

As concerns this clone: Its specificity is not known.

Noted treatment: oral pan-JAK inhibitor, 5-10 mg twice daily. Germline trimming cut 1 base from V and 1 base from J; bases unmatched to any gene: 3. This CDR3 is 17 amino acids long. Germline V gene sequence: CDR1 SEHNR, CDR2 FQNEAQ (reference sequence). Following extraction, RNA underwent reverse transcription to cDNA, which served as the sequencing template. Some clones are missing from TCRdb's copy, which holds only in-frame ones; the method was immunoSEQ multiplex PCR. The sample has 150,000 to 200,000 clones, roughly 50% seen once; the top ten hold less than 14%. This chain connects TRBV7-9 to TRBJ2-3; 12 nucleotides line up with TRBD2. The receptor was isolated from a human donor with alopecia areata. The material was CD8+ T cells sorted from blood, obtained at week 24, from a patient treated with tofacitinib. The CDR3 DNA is TGTGCCAGCAGCTTAGATAGGACTAGCGGGGGCACAGATACGCAGTATTTT. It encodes CASSLDRTSGGTDTQYF.